The rows below give T cell receptor beta chains drawn from one sample of a study of T cell responses to AZD1222 COVID-19 vaccine. Using immunoSEQ multiplex PCR, the repertoire was profiled, and TCRdb retains in-frame clones only, with some absent. The repertoire consists of about 110,000 clones, with under 95% occurring once and the leading ten covering less than 7.5%. The sequences come from peripheral blood, collected 28 days after the second AZD1222 dose. These receptors were obtained from an adult who received the AZD1222 COVID-19 vaccine. Each CDR3 is given with its conserved first and last residue. The D gene is left open where the match is weak. Rows may omit the clone size; those that give it use once, few, many or a size class.

J gene | D gene | clone size | V gene | CDR3 DNA | CDR3 protein
TRBJ2-5 | . | . | TRBV5-1 | TGCGCCAGCAGCAAGACAGGATCCCAAGAGACCCAGTACTTC | CASSKTGSQETQYF
TRBJ1-1 | . | . | TRBV3-1/TRBV3-2 | TGTGCCAGCAGCCAAGATAGTGGTTGGAACACTGAAGCTTTCTTT | CASSQDSGWNTEAFF
TRBJ1-1 | . | . | TRBV30 | TGTGCCTGGAGACCTGGGGGAACTGAAGCTTTCTTT | CAWRPGGTEAFF
TRBJ1-6 | . | . | TRBV6-5 | TGTGCCAGCAGTTTCTCCAATTCTAATTCACCCCTCCACTTT | CASSFSNSNSPLHF
TRBJ1-1 | . | . | TRBV6-5 | TGTGCCACTCAGGGGAATGGGGTTGCGGACACTGAAGCTTTCTTT | CATQGNGVADTEAFF
TRBJ2-1 | TRBD2 | once | TRBV7-2 | TGTGCCAGCAGCCCACTAGCGGGAGAACCCTACAATGAGCAGTTCTTC | CASSPLAGEPYNEQFF
TRBJ1-4 | . | . | TRBV7-9 | TGTGCCAGCAGCTTACCCCCTGTTGGACAGTCAACTAATGAAAAACTGTTTTTT | CASSLPPVGQSTNEKLFF
TRBJ2-6 | . | . | TRBV30 | TGTGCCTGGAGCCCCCAGGGGCCGCTCTCTGGGGCCAACGTCCTGACTTTC | CAWSPQGPLSGANVLTF
TRBJ1-5 | TRBD1 | . | TRBV19 | TGTGCCAGTAGTATCCTCCCGGGACAGGGTGCCGGGGGGCCCCAGCATTTT | CASSILPGQGAGGPQHF
TRBJ2-1 | TRBD2 | . | TRBV2 | TGTGCCAGCAGTCTACCGGGACTAGCGGGAGGGGGGGAAAATGAGCAGTTCTTC | CASSLPGLAGGGENEQFF
TRBJ2-7 | TRBD2 | . | TRBV25-1 | TGTGCCAGCAGTGAATATAGCGGGAGCGGTCAGTACGAGCAGTACTTC | CASSEYSGSGQYEQYF
TRBJ1-4 | . | . | TRBV13 | TGTGCCAGCAGCTTAGGCCGGGGGAATGAAAAACTGTTTTTT | CASSLGRGNEKLFF